The clone carrying this T cell receptor (beta chain) showed up many times. What it binds is not known. This CDR3 comprises 13 residues. Germline V gene data show CDR1 as MDHEN and CDR2 as SYDVKM. Trimming removed 5 bases from V and 7 bases from J; junction bases left unmatched: 5. These data are taken from a study of tumor-infiltrating lymphocytes in primary liver carcinoma. Overall study: All patients, whether men or women, fell within 30 to 69 years of age. Whole-study findings and limits: Relative to blood, tumors carried a significantly larger fraction of the repertoire in their top 250 clones (p = 0.039). Researchers found tumor-adjacent and tumor-blood pairs overlapped less than tumor region pairs.

With a constant-region primer, TCR beta cDNA was made from approximately 520 ng of total RNA. Investigators got TCR beta libraries out of three nested multiplex PCR rounds, done with slightly modified ARM-PCR. A C-beta reverse primer and TRBV1-TRBV30 forward primers served in each of the first two PCR rounds, at around 10 cycles apiece. MiXCR, run by TCRdb on the multiplex PCR reads, gives a single entry per CDR3 protein. Seen here are roughly 200,000 distinct CDR3 sequences, 85% observed once, and the top ten hold 15% to 20%. Without any cell sorting, roughly 17-31 mg of bulk tissue yielded co-extracted RNA and DNA.

The chain employs TRBV28 and TRBJ1-2; 9 bases line up with TRBD1. The sequence derives from a man aged 35-49 years with primary liver carcinoma and hepatitis B virus infection. The sample taken for sequencing was tumor tissue from primary liver carcinoma. In DNA form, the CDR3 reads TGTGCCAGCAGTATACAGGGGGCTGGTGGCTACACCTTC. Protein: CASSIQGAGGYTF.